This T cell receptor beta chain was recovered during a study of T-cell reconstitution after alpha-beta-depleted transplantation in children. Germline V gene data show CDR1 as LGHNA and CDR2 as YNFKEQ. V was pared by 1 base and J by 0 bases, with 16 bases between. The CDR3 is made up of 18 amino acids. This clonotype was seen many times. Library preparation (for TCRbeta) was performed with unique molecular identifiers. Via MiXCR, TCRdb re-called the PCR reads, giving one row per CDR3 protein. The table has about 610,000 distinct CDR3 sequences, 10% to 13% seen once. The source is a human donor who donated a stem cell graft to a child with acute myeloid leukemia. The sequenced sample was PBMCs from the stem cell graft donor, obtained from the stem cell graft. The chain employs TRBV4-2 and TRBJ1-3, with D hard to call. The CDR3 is CASSQGGETGVSGNTIYF. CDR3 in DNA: TGTGCCAGCAGCCAAGGGGGAGAAACGGGCGTCTCTGGAAACACCATATATTTT.